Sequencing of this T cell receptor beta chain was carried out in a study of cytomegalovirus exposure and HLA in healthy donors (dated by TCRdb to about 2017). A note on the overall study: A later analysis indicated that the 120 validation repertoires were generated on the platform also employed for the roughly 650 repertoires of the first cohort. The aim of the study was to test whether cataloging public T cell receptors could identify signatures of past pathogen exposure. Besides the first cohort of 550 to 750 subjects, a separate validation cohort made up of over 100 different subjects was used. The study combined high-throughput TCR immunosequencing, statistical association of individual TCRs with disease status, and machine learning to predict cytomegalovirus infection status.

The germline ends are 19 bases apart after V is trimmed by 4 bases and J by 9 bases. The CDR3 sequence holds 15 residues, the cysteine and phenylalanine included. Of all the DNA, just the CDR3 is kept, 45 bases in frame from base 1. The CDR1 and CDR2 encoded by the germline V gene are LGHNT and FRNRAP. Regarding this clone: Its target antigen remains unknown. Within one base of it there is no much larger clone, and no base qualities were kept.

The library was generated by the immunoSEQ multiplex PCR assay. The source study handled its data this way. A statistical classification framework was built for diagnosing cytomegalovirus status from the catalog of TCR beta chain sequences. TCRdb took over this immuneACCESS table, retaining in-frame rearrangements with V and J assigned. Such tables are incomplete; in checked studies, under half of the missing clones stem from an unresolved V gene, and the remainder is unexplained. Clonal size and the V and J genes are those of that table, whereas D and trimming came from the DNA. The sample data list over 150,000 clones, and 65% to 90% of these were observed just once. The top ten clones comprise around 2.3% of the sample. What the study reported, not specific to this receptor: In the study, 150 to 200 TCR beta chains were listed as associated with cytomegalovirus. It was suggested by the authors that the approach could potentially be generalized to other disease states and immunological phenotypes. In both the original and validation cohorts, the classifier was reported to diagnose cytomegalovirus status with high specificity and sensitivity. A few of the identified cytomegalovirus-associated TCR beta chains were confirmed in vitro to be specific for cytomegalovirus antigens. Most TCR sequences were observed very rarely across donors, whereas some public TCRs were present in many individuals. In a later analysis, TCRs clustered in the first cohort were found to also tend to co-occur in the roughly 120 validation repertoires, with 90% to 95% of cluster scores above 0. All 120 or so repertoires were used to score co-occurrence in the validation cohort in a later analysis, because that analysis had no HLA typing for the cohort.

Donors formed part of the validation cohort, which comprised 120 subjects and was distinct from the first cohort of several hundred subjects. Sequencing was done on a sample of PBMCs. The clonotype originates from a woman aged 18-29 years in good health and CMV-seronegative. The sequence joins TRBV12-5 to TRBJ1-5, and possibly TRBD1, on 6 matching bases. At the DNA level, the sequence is TGTGCTAGTGGTTACTCTTTACAGGGTAACTCGCCCCAGCATTTT. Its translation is CASGYSLQGNSPQHF. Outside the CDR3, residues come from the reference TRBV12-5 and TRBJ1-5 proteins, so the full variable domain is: DARVTQTPRHKVTEMGQEVTMRCQPILGHNTVFWYRQTMMQGLELLAYFRNRAPLDDSGMPKDRFSAEMPDATLATLKIQPSEPRDSAVYFCASGYSLQGNSPQHFGDGTRLSIL.